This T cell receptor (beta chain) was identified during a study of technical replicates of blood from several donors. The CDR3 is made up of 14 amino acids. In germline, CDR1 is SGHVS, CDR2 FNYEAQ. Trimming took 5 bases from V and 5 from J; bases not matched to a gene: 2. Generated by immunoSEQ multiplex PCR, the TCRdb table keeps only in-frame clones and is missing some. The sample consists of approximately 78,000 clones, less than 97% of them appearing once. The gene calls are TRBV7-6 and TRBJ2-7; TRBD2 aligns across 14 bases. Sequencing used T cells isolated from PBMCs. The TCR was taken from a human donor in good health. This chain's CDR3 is CASSEGLAGDEQYF. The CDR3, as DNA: TGTGCCAGCAGCGAGGGACTAGCGGGAGACGAGCAGTACTTC.